These T cell receptor beta chains were read from a single sample in a study of identical twins. From the 5' RACE reads, TCRdb called clonotypes with MiXCR, one entry per CDR3 protein. Counted here are just over 450,000 distinct CDR3 sequences, 14% occurring once; the ten biggest clones make up 0.4% to 0.55%. This sample also belongs to another study, concerning yellow fever vaccine responses in identical twins.

The sample consisted of CD4+ T cells sorted from blood. These receptors all come from a young woman in good health. The CDR3 runs from the conserved cysteine through the conserved F or W.

j_gene: TRBJ1-3; v_gene: TRBV12-3/TRBV12-4; len: 15; CDR3aa: CASKGRKISGNTIYF
j_gene: TRBJ2-3; v_gene: TRBV29-1; len: 13; CDR3aa: CSVNRVGSDTQYF
j_gene: TRBJ2-3; v_gene: TRBV6-5; len: 15; CDR3aa: CASSYSAGGSNTQYF
j_gene: TRBJ2-7; v_gene: TRBV7-9; len: 16; CDR3aa: CASSPLLRTGVDEQYF
j_gene: TRBJ1-2; v_gene: TRBV9; len: 14; CDR3aa: CASSVGGRPYGYTF
j_gene: TRBJ2-3; v_gene: TRBV4-2; len: 18; CDR3aa: CASSQEVTLAGEADTKYF
j_gene: TRBJ2-3; v_gene: TRBV29-1; len: 14; CDR3aa: CSVVGTGSTDTQYF
j_gene: TRBJ2-1; v_gene: TRBV29-1; len: 13; CDR3aa: CSVVQGAYNEQFF
j_gene: TRBJ2-2; v_gene: TRBV5-1; len: 14; CDR3aa: CASSFGRLTGELFF
j_gene: TRBJ2-7; v_gene: TRBV7-2; len: 16; CDR3aa: CASSLGASGGIYEQYF
j_gene: TRBJ2-7; v_gene: TRBV28; len: 14; CDR3aa: CASWTGGLLGEQYF
j_gene: TRBJ2-3; v_gene: TRBV20-1; len: 15; CDR3aa: CSAGPQAGLTDTQYF
j_gene: TRBJ2-1; v_gene: TRBV6-2/TRBV6-3; len: 15; CDR3aa: CASSSGTISYNEQFF
j_gene: TRBJ2-7; v_gene: TRBV2; len: 15; CDR3aa: CASSEALRQAYEQYF
j_gene: TRBJ1-2; v_gene: TRBV24-1; len: 13; CDR3aa: CATSDLGSYGYTF
j_gene: TRBJ2-2; v_gene: TRBV5-1; len: 14; CDR3aa: CASSPGTVTGELFF
j_gene: TRBJ2-1; v_gene: TRBV20-1; len: 14; CDR3aa: CSAPPRGRDNEQFF
j_gene: TRBJ2-1; v_gene: TRBV5-1; len: 15; CDR3aa: CASSLAGFGYNEQFF
j_gene: TRBJ1-2; v_gene: TRBV29-1; len: 15; CDR3aa: CSVTGTGALLYGYTF
j_gene: TRBJ2-7; v_gene: TRBV29-1; len: 12; CDR3aa: CSVEDKPYEQYF
j_gene: TRBJ2-1; v_gene: TRBV6-5; len: 13; CDR3aa: CASSYSYGNEQFF
j_gene: TRBJ2-3; v_gene: TRBV24-1; len: 14; CDR3aa: CATRDQASTDTQYF
j_gene: TRBJ2-6; v_gene: TRBV12-3/TRBV12-4; len: 16; CDR3aa: CASSQGAEAGANVLTF
j_gene: TRBJ2-1; v_gene: TRBV3-1; len: 15; CDR3aa: CASSQQWGSYNEQFF
j_gene: TRBJ1-6; v_gene: TRBV2; len: 12; CDR3aa: CASSDVNSPLHF
j_gene: TRBJ1-6; v_gene: TRBV28; len: 16; CDR3aa: CASSLYPGQANSPLHF
j_gene: TRBJ2-7; v_gene: TRBV5-1; len: 16; CDR3aa: CASSFGLGTRSYEQYF
j_gene: TRBJ2-7; v_gene: TRBV27; len: 14; CDR3aa: CASSSQGALDEQYF
j_gene: TRBJ1-4; v_gene: TRBV28; len: 14; CDR3aa: CASRPWGPSEKLFF
j_gene: TRBJ1-4; v_gene: TRBV14; len: 17; CDR3aa: CASSQDRGARANEKLFF
j_gene: TRBJ2-4; v_gene: TRBV7-2; len: 16; CDR3aa: CASSLGARRRGDIQYF
j_gene: TRBJ2-7; v_gene: TRBV27; len: 14; CDR3aa: CASSLTTPPYEQYF
j_gene: TRBJ2-2; v_gene: TRBV24-1; len: 14; CDR3aa: CATRPSGSTGELFF
j_gene: TRBJ1-1; v_gene: TRBV7-3; len: 13; CDR3aa: CASSSHPYTEAFF
j_gene: TRBJ2-7; v_gene: TRBV7-6; len: 14; CDR3aa: CASSLVEGGGEQYF
j_gene: TRBJ2-7; v_gene: TRBV20-1; len: 12; CDR3aa: CSARGLAGEQYF
j_gene: TRBJ1-1; v_gene: TRBV5-1; len: 15; CDR3aa: CASSLEGTGNTEAFF
j_gene: TRBJ2-5; v_gene: TRBV5-1; len: 14; CDR3aa: CASSLEVGQETQYF
j_gene: TRBJ1-2; v_gene: TRBV12-3/TRBV12-4; len: 14; CDR3aa: CASSLTGGSYGYTF
j_gene: TRBJ1-6; v_gene: TRBV3-1; len: 14; CDR3aa: CASSQFVIISPLHF
j_gene: TRBJ2-7; v_gene: TRBV12-3/TRBV12-4; len: 15; CDR3aa: CASSPIDRGTYEQYF
j_gene: TRBJ2-1; v_gene: TRBV14; len: 15; CDR3aa: CASRLTGGNGNEQFF
j_gene: TRBJ2-1; v_gene: TRBV24-1; len: 14; CDR3aa: CATSDEDPQNEQFF
j_gene: TRBJ2-1; v_gene: TRBV5-1; len: 14; CDR3aa: CASSLELRGSEQFF
j_gene: TRBJ2-2; v_gene: TRBV9; len: 16; CDR3aa: CASRPGQLRSSGELFF
j_gene: TRBJ2-7; v_gene: TRBV20-1; len: 12; CDR3aa: CSADRGIYEQYF
j_gene: TRBJ2-6; v_gene: TRBV19; len: 13; CDR3aa: CASTLPGANVLTF
j_gene: TRBJ2-7; v_gene: TRBV28; len: 14; CDR3aa: CASTSSKGVYEQYF